Here is one T cell receptor beta chain with its context. The antigen is not known. Germline V CDR1 and CDR2: MNHNS, SASEGT. With 6 bases removed from V and 0 bases from J, the gap between germline ends came to 15 bases. The CDR3 runs 15 residues. Beta-chain TCR CDR3 regions were amplified from RNA transcripts. First-round RT-PCR employed HTBI primers, with a second-round multiplex PCR after it. In TCRdb, the multiplex PCR reads were re-called with MiXCR into one record per CDR3 protein. Among about 620,000 distinct CDR3 sequences listed, 22% were seen once. The sample comes from a study of Graves' ophthalmopathy and Graves' hyperthyroidism. Study-level results: Blood also harbored most expanded thyroid clonotypes above 0.001 frequency.

The PBMCs were taken from approximately 9 ml of fresh peripheral blood. This receptor was identified in a young woman with stable Graves' hyperthyroidism. Some clones in this sample may be carry-over from other donors' samples. V is TRBV6-1 and J is TRBJ2-7; the D gene is possibly TRBD2 (6 bases). Sequenced input: peripheral blood. The CDR3 loop is CASSDSGPSSYEQYF. CDR3 sequence (DNA): TGTGCCAGCAGCGATAGCGGACCAAGCTCCTACGAGCAGTACTTC.